This T cell receptor beta chain was identified in a study of blood T cells in healthy people across ages. The germline V gene has CDR1 MGHRA and CDR2 YSYEKL. This CDR3 has 19 amino acids. With a J-beta primer mix and a sample-barcoded 5' primer, a second PCR ran about 7 to 11 cycles. TCRdb recomputed calls from the 5' RACE reads with MiXCR, one row per CDR3 protein. In the table there are about 1,600,000 distinct CDR3 sequences, about 40% of which are singletons. Note on this clonotype: One end of the junction does not line up with germline, which may come from a read error.

Sequenced: blood. The chain links TRBV4-1 to TRBJ2-1; TRBD2 matches 9 bases. The origin of this receptor is a woman between 18 and 29 years old in good health. This CDR3 reads CASSQGASGAPSSYKEQFF. The CDR3 bases are TGCGCCAGCAGCCAAGGAGCTAGCGGGGCGCCGAGCTCCTACAAGGAGCAGTTCTTC.